Shown below are 30 T cell receptor beta chains from a single sample sequenced in a study of T cells in Graves' hyperthyroidism and ophthalmopathy. Amplification yielded TCR beta CDR3 regions, with RNA transcripts as the source. The TCR CDR3 was amplified in a first-round RT-PCR using the HTBI primer set. TCRdb analysed the multiplex PCR reads with MiXCR anew, one entry per CDR3 protein. The table records about 640,000 distinct CDR3 sequences, about 45% of them present only once. The material sequenced was peripheral blood or thyroid tissue (not recorded which). The source of these receptors is an adult man with Graves' disease, either hyperthyroidism or ophthalmopathy (not recorded which).

The V gene is TRBV19, the J gene TRBJ2-5; TRBD2 aligns across 10 bases. Germline loops: CDR1 LNHDA, CDR2 SQIVND (reference sequence). With 5 bases clipped from V and 5 bases from J, the junction kept 14 bases outside the gene matches. The CDR3 has 17 amino acids. The CDR3 sequence is CASSARGLAGVGETQYF. In DNA, the CDR3 is TGTGCCAGTAGTGCGAGAGGTCTAGCGGGAGTTGGGGAGACCCAGTACTTC.

This clonotype showed up just a few times. The rearrangement uses TRBV7-2 and TRBJ1-5; D is ambiguous. The CDR3 has 14 residues. With 5 bases removed from V and 6 bases from J, the gap between germline ends came to 14 bases. The germline CDR1 and CDR2 sequences are SGHTA and FQGNSA. The CDR3 sequence: CASSPRREIQPQHF. DNA for the CDR3: TGTGCCAGCAGCCCGAGGCGGGAGATTCAGCCCCAGCATTTT.

V gene TRBV11-2 combines with J gene TRBJ1-2; 8 bases are a match to TRBD1. Germline assignment: CDR1 SGHAT and CDR2 FQNNGV. This CDR3 has 15 residues. J gave up 0 bases and V 2 bases, and 2 bases lay outside the gene matches. CDR3 sequence reads: CASSLPGGTNYGYTF. The CDR3 nucleotides read TGTGCCAGCAGCTTACCAGGGGGCACTAACTATGGCTACACCTTC.

This clonotype was observed many times. J is TRBJ2-7 and V is TRBV7-9, with D possibly being TRBD1 (6 bases). The CDR3 runs 14 residues. Deletions cut 3 bases from V and 3 bases from J, with 12 bases between. From germline, CDR1 is SEHNR and CDR2 FQNEAQ (reference sequence). The CDR3 DNA follows: TGTGCCAGCAGCTTTGGCAGGGGTAACTACGAGCAGTACTTC. Amino acid sequence: CASSFGRGNYEQYF.

This chain connects TRBV2 to TRBJ1-4; 8 nucleotides match TRBD1. Losses at the gene ends were 4 bases for V and 8 bases for J; bases not matched to a gene: 15. The CDR3 has 17 residues. Germline V lookup: CDR1 SNHLY, CDR2 FYNNEI. CDR3 sequence (DNA): TGTGCCAGCAGTGCACAGGTTACTGGACAGGGTCGCGAAAAACTGTTTTTT. This gives the protein CASSAQVTGQGREKLFF. Full variable domain (remainder filled in from reference TRBV2 and TRBJ1-4): EPEVTQTPSHQVTQMGQEVILRCVPISNHLYFYWYRQILGQKVEFLVSFYNNEISEKSEIFDDQFSVERPDGSNFTLKIRSTKLEDSAMYFCASSAQVTGQGREKLFFGSGTQLSVL.

The genes are TRBV5-1 and TRBJ1-2; D ambiguous. The V gene's germline CDR1 is SGHRS and CDR2 YFSETQ. This CDR3 has 14 residues. Trimming took off 0 bases at V and 3 bases at J, with 9 bases between the two ends. The CDR3 sequence: CASSLAPDYYGYTF. The CDR3 DNA reads as TGCGCCAGCAGCTTGGCCCCGGACTACTATGGCTACACCTTC.

The CDR3 is CATSDSRGGSYEQYF. In DNA, the CDR3 is TGTGCCACCAGTGATTCCCGCGGGGGGTCCTACGAGCAGTACTTC. V and J are TRBV24-1 and TRBJ2-7; 8 nucleotides line up with TRBD2. Germline V gene sequence: CDR1 KGHDR, CDR2 SFDVKD. This CDR3 comprises 15 residues. V lost 2 bases to trimming and J lost 1 base; unmatched junction nucleotides: 3.

As concerns this clonotype: This clone may be a read error of a much larger clone one base away. This likely comes from a read error, as the CDR3 has no conserved phenylalanine or tryptophan at its end. This sequence joins TRBV7-9 and TRBJ2-5; TRBD2 aligns across 7 bases. V trimming: 5 bases; J trimming: 2 bases; junction bases outside the gene matches: 8. CDR1 and CDR2 (germline): SEHNR, FQNEAQ (reference sequence). CDR3 length equals 15 residues. CDR3 residues: CASSVGPAGQETQYL. CDR3 sequence (DNA): TGTGCCAGCAGCGTAGGGCCAGCGGGGCAAGAGACCCAGTACCTC.

This chain connects TRBV5-5 to TRBJ2-7; TRBD1 is a possible D gene (6 bases). This CDR3 contains 14 residues. The germline V gene has CDR1 SGHKS and CDR2 YYEKEE (reference sequence). V shed 4 bases and J shed 3 bases, with 14 bases lying between them. The CDR3 sequence is CASSGWTENYEQYF. CDR3 bases: TGTGCCAGCAGCGGCTGGACAGAAAACTACGAGCAGTACTTC.

The sample holds many counts of this clonotype. The chain links TRBV10-1 to TRBJ2-2; maybe TRBD2 (5 bases). Germline-derived CDR1 and CDR2 are WNHNN and SYGVQD (reference sequence). The V gene lost 6 bases and the J gene lost 6 bases, with 11 bases spanning the gap. The CDR3 extends over 13 amino acids. The CDR3, as DNA: TGCGCCAGCAGCGACGGTAGCGCCGGGGAGCTGTTTTTT. Residues: CASSDGSAGELFF.

This chain connects TRBV7-8 to TRBJ2-2, with TRBD2 as a possible D gene (6 bases). Germline CDR1 is SGHVS and CDR2 is FQNEAQ. The CDR3 has 16 amino acids. Between the trimmed V and J ends, which lost 5 bases and 4 bases, there was a span of 17 bases. DNA for the CDR3: TGTGCCAGCAGCCAAGCCTCCGGGGGACCCACCGGGGAGCTGTTTTTT. It yields the protein CASSQASGGPTGELFF.

V is TRBV9 and J is TRBJ1-2; TRBD1 agrees at 7 bases. Trimming removed 1 base from V and 2 bases from J; junction bases left unmatched: 2. CDR1 is SGDLS, CDR2 YYNGEE, per germline. The CDR3 spans 14 residues. The CDR3 coding sequence is TGTGCCAGCAGCGTACAACAGGGGAACTATGGCTACACCTTC. Its translation is CASSVQQGNYGYTF. Based on the CDR3 plus reference TRBV9 and TRBJ1-2, the full variable domain is DSGVTQTPKHLITATGQRVTLRCSPRSGDLSVYWYQQSLDQGLQFLIQYYNGEERAKGNILERFSAQQFPDLHSELNLSSLELGDSALYFCASSVQQGNYGYTFGSGTRLTVV.

This clonotype was observed a single time. The chain uses TRBV5-1 and TRBJ1-2; no clear D gene. Germline CDR1 reads SGHRS; CDR2 reads YFSETQ. V was trimmed by 0 bases and J by 7 bases, leaving 10 bases between them. This CDR3 contains 13 residues. This CDR3 is CASSLASGSGYTF. For the CDR3, the DNA is TGCGCCAGCAGCTTGGCTAGCGGGAGTGGCTACACCTTC.

This clonotype was picked up many times. The gene calls are TRBV11-2 and TRBJ1-6; TRBD1 aligns across 7 bases. This CDR3 has 16 amino acids. The V and J ends lost 5 bases and 4 bases, in that order; junction bases with no gene match: 8. Looked up from germline, CDR1 is SGHAT and CDR2 is FQNNGV. This CDR3 reads CASSQRDSRYNSPLHF. CDR3 DNA: TGTGCCAGCAGCCAGCGGGACAGCCGATATAATTCACCCCTCCACTTT.

The chain carries TRBV6-5 and TRBJ1-6; 8 bases fit TRBD1. The CDR3 extends over 15 amino acids. Germline-derived CDR1 and CDR2 are MNHEY and SVGAGI. V lost 2 bases, J lost 7 bases, and 4 bases stayed unmatched. The CDR3 coding sequence is TGTGCCAGCAGTTACGCAGGGGGCAACAATTCACCCCTCCACTTT. It translates to CASSYAGGNNSPLHF.

This clonotype was recorded many times. This chain connects TRBV20-1 to TRBJ2-7, with D possibly matching TRBD2 (5 bases). The germline V gene has CDR1 DFQATT and CDR2 SNEGSKA (reference sequence). This CDR3 is built from 10 residues. The V and J ends lost 3 bases and 7 bases respectively, with 7 bases between them. The CDR3 DNA is TGCAGTGCTAGCGGAGGAGAGCAGTACTTC. Translating gives CSASGGEQYF.

There are a few counts of this clonotype. The chain recombines TRBV20-1 with TRBJ2-5, with 10 positions matching TRBD2. The CDR3 contains 15 residues. The germline V gene has CDR1 DFQATT and CDR2 SNEGSKA (reference sequence). V was clipped by 0 bases and J by 1 base; unmatched bases: 2. The CDR3 sequence is CSARDSGGTQETQYF. The CDR3 region has the DNA TGCAGTGCTAGAGATAGCGGGGGGACCCAAGAGACCCAGTACTTC.

Ten or more counts support this clonotype. This chain links TRBV2 with TRBJ1-5; D might be TRBD1 (5 bases). CDR1 and CDR2 (germline): SNHLY, FYNNEI. The CDR3 runs to 15 residues. Trimming took 6 bases from V and 1 from J, leaving 13 bases between them. The CDR3 DNA is TGTGCCAGCAGCCCGTCTCGGGACAGCAATCAGCCCCAGCATTTT. Translation gives CASSPSRDSNQPQHF. Full variable domain (remainder filled in from reference TRBV2 and TRBJ1-5): EPEVTQTPSHQVTQMGQEVILRCVPISNHLYFYWYRQILGQKVEFLVSFYNNEISEKSEIFDDQFSVERPDGSNFTLKIRSTKLEDSAMYFCASSPSRDSNQPQHFGDGTRLSIL.

The V call is TRBV19, the J call TRBJ1-1; 9 bases match TRBD1. Germline assignment: CDR1 LNHDA and CDR2 SQIVND (reference sequence). The CDR3 runs to 15 residues. V shed 7 bases, J shed 3 bases, and the junction held 9 bases outside the gene matches. CDR3 sequence: CASTPGQGFYTEAFF. The CDR3 DNA reads as TGTGCCAGTACCCCGGGACAGGGTTTTTACACTGAAGCTTTCTTT.

The J gene is TRBJ1-1, the V gene TRBV12-3 or TRBV12-4; no firm D call. Trimming cost V 1 base and J 11 bases, with 11 bases left between them. There are 12 residues in the CDR3. This chain's CDR3 is CASSLGAPFAFF. The CDR3 bases are TGTGCCAGCAGTTTAGGGGCCCCGTTTGCTTTCTTT.

Written as DNA, the CDR3 is TGTGCCAGCAGTGCTAGTTTGGCCCCCTACGAGCAGTACTTC. Translated: CASSASLAPYEQYF. The chain recombines TRBV2 with TRBJ2-5; unclear D gene. The J call is doubtful: the DNA matches TRBJ2-7 better. CDR3 length: 14 amino acids. Germline CDR1 reads SNHLY; CDR2 reads FYNNEI.

CDR3 nucleotides: TGTGCCAGCAGCCTAGACGGTGGGCAGGGGCCCTATGGCTACACCTTC. Translated, it gives CASSLDGGQGPYGYTF. The J gene is TRBJ1-2, the V gene TRBV7-9; D is possibly TRBD1 (6 bases). This CDR3 is built from 16 residues. Germline-derived CDR1 and CDR2 are SEHNR and FQNEAQ (reference sequence). Trimming cost V 5 bases and J 4 bases, with 20 bases left between them.

This chain links TRBV15 with TRBJ1-1; 8 bases agree with TRBD1. The CDR3 runs 14 residues. Germline lookup yields CDR1 LNHNV and CDR2 YYDKDF (reference sequence). Trimming cost V 4 bases and J 5 bases; bases outside gene matches: 6. CDR3 coding DNA: TGTGCCACCAGCACCGGACAGGGACGGACTGAAGCTTTCTTT. Protein: CATSTGQGRTEAFF.

This clonotype was seen once. The chain carries TRBV5-5 and TRBJ1-5; D is perhaps TRBD1 (5 bases). The germline CDR1 and CDR2 sequences are SGHKS and YYEKEE (reference sequence). The CDR3 runs to 17 residues. V lost 0 bases, J lost 0 bases, and 13 bases lay in between. CDR3 protein: CASSLAGGVVSNQPQHF. As DNA, the CDR3 is TGTGCCAGCAGCTTGGCCGGGGGGGTGGTTAGCAATCAGCCCCAGCATTTT.

This clonotype was seen at least ten times. This chain joins TRBV2 and TRBJ1-6; TRBD1 agrees at 10 bases. The junction had 11 bases not matched to a gene; V was cut back by 8 bases and J by 7 bases. Per germline, CDR1 SNHLY and CDR2 FYNNEI. CDR3 length: 16 amino acids. The CDR3 sequence: CASFNRDRGWNSPLHF. The DNA of the CDR3 is TGTGCCAGCTTCAACCGGGACAGGGGTTGGAATTCACCCCTCCACTTT. Full variable domain (remainder filled in from reference TRBV2 and TRBJ1-6): EPEVTQTPSHQVTQMGQEVILRCVPISNHLYFYWYRQILGQKVEFLVSFYNNEISEKSEIFDDQFSVERPDGSNFTLKIRSTKLEDSAMYFCASFNRDRGWNSPLHFGNGTRLTVT.

The chain carries TRBV7-9 and TRBJ1-1; 12 bases match TRBD1. With 5 bases clipped from V and 6 bases from J, the junction kept 13 bases outside the gene matches. CDR3 length: 17 amino acids. CDR1 and CDR2 from the germline V gene are SEHNR and FQNEAQ (reference sequence). The CDR3 sequence is CASSPSRRDRGLAEAFF. CDR3 coding DNA: TGTGCCAGCAGCCCGTCACGCCGGGACAGGGGGCTAGCTGAAGCTTTCTTT.

Worth noting for this clonotype: At one end the junction does not follow the germline gene, possibly because of a read error. This rearrangement joins TRBV7-8 to TRBJ1-1; 7 nucleotides match TRBD1. This CDR3 is built from 14 residues. Germline V gene lookup returns CDR1 SGHVS and CDR2 FQNEAQ. The CDR3 sequence: CAGSSYRGRAEAFF. DNA for the CDR3: TGTGCCGGCAGCTCTTACAGGGGACGGGCTGAAGCTTTCTTT.

There are many counts of this clonotype. V and J are TRBV10-2 and TRBJ1-6; D gene uncertain. V was trimmed by 2 bases and J by 5 bases, leaving 7 bases between them. Germline-derived CDR1 and CDR2 are WSHSY and SAAADI. This CDR3 comprises 14 residues. The CDR3 protein is CASSEDGDNSPLHF. CDR3 DNA sequence: TGCGCCAGCAGTGAGGACGGAGATAATTCACCCCTCCACTTT.

This clonotype was found a few times. The gene calls are TRBV5-6 and TRBJ1-2; D gene uncertain. The CDR3 contains 13 residues. CDR1 SGHDT and CDR2 YYEEEE come from the germline V gene. Trimming took 0 bases from V and 4 from J, leaving 7 bases between them. Written as DNA, the CDR3 is TGTGCCAGCAGCTTGGAAGAGATCTATGGCTACACCTTC. This translates into CASSLEEIYGYTF. Drawing the rest from reference TRBV5-6 and TRBJ1-2, the complete variable domain is DAGVTQSPTHLIKTRGQQVTLRCSPKSGHDTVSWYQQALGQGPQFIFQYYEEEERQRGNFPDRFSGHQFPNYSSELNVNALLLGDSALYLCASSLEEIYGYTFGSGTRLTVV.

The gene calls are TRBV11-2 and TRBJ1-4; D may be TRBD1 (6 bases). Germline V gene lookup returns CDR1 SGHAT and CDR2 FQNNGV. The CDR3 totals 15 residues. V was cut by 5 bases and J by 7 bases, with 17 bases left in between. The CDR3 sequence: CASSPRGGAIEKLFF. The CDR3 DNA sequence: TGTGCCAGCAGCCCACGCGGGGGGGCGATTGAAAAACTGTTTTTT.